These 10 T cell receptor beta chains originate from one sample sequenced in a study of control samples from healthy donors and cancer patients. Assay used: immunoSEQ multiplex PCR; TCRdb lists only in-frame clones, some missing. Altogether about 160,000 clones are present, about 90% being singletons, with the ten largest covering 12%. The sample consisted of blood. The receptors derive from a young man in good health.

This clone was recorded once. CDR3: CASSYSEGTEQYF. The CDR3 nucleotides are TGTGCCAGCAGTTACTCGGAGGGGACCGAGCAGTACTTC. The J gene is TRBJ2-7, the V gene TRBV6-6, with a weak D call TRBD2 (6 bases). The CDR3 consists of 13 residues. Germline CDR1 and CDR2: MNHNY and SVGAGI (reference sequence). The V end lost 0 bases, the J end lost 6 bases, and 9 bases lay between the germline ends.

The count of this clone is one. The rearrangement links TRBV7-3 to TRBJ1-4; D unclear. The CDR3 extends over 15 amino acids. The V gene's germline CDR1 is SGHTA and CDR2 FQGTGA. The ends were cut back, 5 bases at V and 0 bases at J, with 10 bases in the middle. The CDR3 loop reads CASSKDGATNEKLFF. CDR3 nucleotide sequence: TGTGCCAGCAGCAAGGACGGTGCAACTAATGAAAAACTGTTTTTT.

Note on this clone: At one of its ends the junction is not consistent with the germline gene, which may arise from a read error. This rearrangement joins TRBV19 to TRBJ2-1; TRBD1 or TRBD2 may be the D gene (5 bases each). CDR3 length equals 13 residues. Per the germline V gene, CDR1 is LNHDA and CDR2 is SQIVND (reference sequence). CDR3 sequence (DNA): TGTGCCAGTAGTATCCCCAAGCCGGGACCAATACTCTTC. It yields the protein CASSIPKPGPILF. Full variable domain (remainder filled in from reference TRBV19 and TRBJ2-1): DGGITQSPKYLFRKEGQNVTLSCEQNLNHDAMYWYRQDPGQGLRLIYYSQIVNDFQKGDIAEGYSVSREKKESFPLTVTSAQKNPTAFYLCASSIPKPGPILFGPGTRLTVL.

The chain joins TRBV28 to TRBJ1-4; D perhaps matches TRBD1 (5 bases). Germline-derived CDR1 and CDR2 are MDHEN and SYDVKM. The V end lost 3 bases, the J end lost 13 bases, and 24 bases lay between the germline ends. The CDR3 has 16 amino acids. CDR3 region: CASSLQGVVGLKPLFF. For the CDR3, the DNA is TGTGCCAGCAGTTTGCAGGGAGTGGTAGGGCTGAAACCACTGTTTTTT.

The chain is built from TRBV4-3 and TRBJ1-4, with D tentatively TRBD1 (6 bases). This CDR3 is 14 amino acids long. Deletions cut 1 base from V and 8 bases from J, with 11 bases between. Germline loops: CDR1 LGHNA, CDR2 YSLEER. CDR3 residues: CASSQGTGNEKLFF. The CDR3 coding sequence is TGCGCCAGCAGCCAAGGCACAGGGAACGAAAAACTGTTTTTT.

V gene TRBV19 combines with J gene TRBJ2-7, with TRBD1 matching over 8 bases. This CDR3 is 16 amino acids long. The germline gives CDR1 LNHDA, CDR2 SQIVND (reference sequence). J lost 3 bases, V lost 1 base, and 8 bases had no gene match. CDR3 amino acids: CASSIADRERHYEQYF. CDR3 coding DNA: TGTGCCAGTAGTATAGCGGACAGGGAACGGCACTACGAGCAGTACTTC.

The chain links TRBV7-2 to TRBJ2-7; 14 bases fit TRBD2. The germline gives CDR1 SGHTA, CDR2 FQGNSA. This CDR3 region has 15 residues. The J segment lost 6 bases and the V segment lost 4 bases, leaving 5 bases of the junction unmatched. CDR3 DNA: TGTGCCAGCAGCTCGGGACTAGCGGGAGTTCTCGAGCAGTACTTC. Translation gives CASSSGLAGVLEQYF.

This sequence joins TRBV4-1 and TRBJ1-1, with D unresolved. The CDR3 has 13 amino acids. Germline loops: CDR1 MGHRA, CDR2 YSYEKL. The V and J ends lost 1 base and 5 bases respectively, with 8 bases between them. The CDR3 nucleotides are TGCGCCAGCAGCCAAGTAGGAGGAACTGAAGCTTTCTTT. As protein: CASSQVGGTEAFF.

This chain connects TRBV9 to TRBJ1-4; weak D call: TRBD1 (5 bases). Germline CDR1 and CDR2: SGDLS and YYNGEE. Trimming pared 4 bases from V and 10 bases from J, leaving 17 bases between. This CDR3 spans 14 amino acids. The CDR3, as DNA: TGTGCCAGCAGCCCTCGGATCACGGGGGGAAAACTGTTTTTT. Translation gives CASSPRITGGKLFF.

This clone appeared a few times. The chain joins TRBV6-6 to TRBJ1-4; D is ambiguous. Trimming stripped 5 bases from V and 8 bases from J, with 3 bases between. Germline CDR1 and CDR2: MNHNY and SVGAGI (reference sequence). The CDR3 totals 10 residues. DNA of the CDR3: TGTGCCAGCAGTCGGGAAAAACTGTTTTTT. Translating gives CASSREKLFF.